What follows is one T cell receptor (beta chain) and its context. Its antigen specificity is not known. No base qualities exist here, and no much larger clone lies one base off it. The data stem from a study of blood T cells in healthy people across ages (dated by TCRdb to between 2014 and 2017). Broadly, across the study: In model experiments, template switching captured roughly one uniquely barcoded TCR beta cDNA molecule for every two T cells. The donors were split into four age groups: young (average around 15 years), middle-aged (roughly 42), aged (62) and long-lived (under 85). To avoid experimental bias, donors of different ages were distributed randomly across sequencing lanes. For two donors (one aged 18 to 30 and one aged 80 or older), the study analyzed two additional independent replicas of 1 million unique cDNA reads from the same blood draw. To track age-related changes in TCR beta repertoire diversity, the study relied on deep sequencing normalized with unique cDNA molecular identifiers.

Systemically healthy Caucasian individuals from Russia, over 30 in total and aged about 6 to 95 years, were included as donors. Around 9.9 milliliters of peripheral blood were collected from each donor into EDTA-treated Vacutainer tubes. Ficoll-Paque density-gradient centrifugation was used to isolate PBMCs, with at least 6 million per sample. Trizol reagent was used to extract total RNA from the PBMCs, yielding at least 6 micrograms per sample. The percentages of naive CD45RAhigh/CD27high T cells were determined by flow cytometry on a PBMC aliquot from every donor. Libraries were made using 5' RACE. The data were produced on an Illumina HiSeq 2500. A second PCR of roughly 7 to 11 cycles was performed with a sample-barcoded 5' primer and a J-beta primer mix. A unique molecular identifier was introduced onto each TCR beta cDNA molecule by a template-switch 5' adaptor carrying 12 random nucleotides. Each sample yielded at least 3 million CDR3-containing paired-end reads. First-strand cDNA synthesis was performed from all RNA using the Mint cDNA synthesis kit, with priming by a TRBC-specific oligonucleotide. Following uracil-DNA glycosylase treatment, all cDNA underwent a first 18-cycle PCR with the universal primers M1SS and BC2_uni_R. In the source study's methods: Normalization of each sample was performed by random selection of 1 million high-quality reads, each carrying a distinct molecular identifier. Reads with shared molecular identifiers were discarded instead of being binned into consensus sequences. MiTCR, run with a Q25 quality threshold and the strictest error-elimination algorithm, handled CDR3 identification, clonotype clustering and error correction. A nonparametric unseen species model using Euler transformation provided a lower-bound estimate of total TCR beta diversity. TCRdb trimmed the raw reads at Q25, called clones with MiXCR and kept productive beta chains. Every entry covers one CDR3 protein and lists the most common genes and DNA from its rows. TCRdb, not the original authors, processed these V and J calls. In all, the sample holds roughly 1.5 million distinct CDR3 sequences, and under 55% of those were seen once. The ten largest account for 4% of the sample.

From its cysteine to its phenylalanine, the CDR3 spans 13 amino acids. Only the CDR3 part of the read is kept: 39 bases, read in frame from the first base. As encoded in the germline V gene, CDR1 is MNHEY while CDR2 is SVGAGI. Relative to germline, V is 6 bases shorter and J is 8 bases shorter, with 16 bases between their ends. The paper as a whole reports these results and caveats: Observed TCR beta diversity correlated strongly with the percentage of naive T cells measured by flow cytometry. Observed TCR beta diversity per million T cells fell roughly linearly with age, and a significant reduction was already apparent by age roughly 40. Because profiling used bulk unsorted PBMCs, naive and antigen-experienced compartments could not be compared conclusively. Because the CMV infection status of the donors was unknown, age-related changes in expanded clonotypes may potentially have been confounded. Estimates of total diversity based on one million sequenced T cells were regarded as lower bounds and as underestimates. The long-lived group showed more naive CD4+ T cells, fewer expanded clones and increased TCR diversity than the aged group, suggesting age selection.

Sequenced: blood. The rearrangement joined TRBV6-5 to TRBJ1-2, and possibly TRBD1, on 5 matching bases. The TCR originated in a young woman in good health. The base sequence is TGTGCCAGCAGCCCCTACGTCAGGGCAGGCTACACCTTC. Translated, this gives CASSPYVRAGYTF.